The next 21 T cell receptor beta chains were all read from a single sample in a study of shared clonotypes between healthy human individuals. The table came from immunoSEQ multiplex PCR; TCRdb's copy has only in-frame clones and leaves some out. This sample has 1,500,000 or so clones, with 95% to 97% found just once. The sample comprised naive CD4+ T cells sorted from blood. Subset here: CD45RA+ positively selected. These receptors came from a man aged 25 to 40 in good health.

This clone is a singleton in its sample. V and J are TRBV5-5 and TRBJ1-3, with D uncertain. This CDR3 contains 13 residues. Per germline, CDR1 SGHKS and CDR2 YYEKEE (reference sequence). The V end was cut by 2 bases, the J end by 4 bases, with 7 bases between. In DNA form, the CDR3 reads TGTGCCAGCAGCTTCTCGGCCGGAAACACCATATATTTT. This gives the protein CASSFSAGNTIYF.

The chain carries TRBV10-3 and TRBJ1-2; D possibly corresponds to TRBD1 (5 bases). Trimming shortened V by 0 bases and J by 8 bases, and 10 bases separated the two germline ends. This CDR3 is 13 amino acids long. CDR1 is ENHRY, CDR2 SYGVKD, per germline. Here the CDR3 reads CAISESSGGGYTF. The CDR3 coding sequence is TGTGCCATCAGTGAGTCGTCGGGGGGAGGCTACACCTTC.

The CDR3 DNA sequence: TGCGCCAGCAGTCCTGGGAAAGAGACCCAGTACTTC. Its translation is CASSPGKETQYF. The chain joins TRBV5-1 to TRBJ2-5; D is ambiguous. V was cut by 5 bases and J by 3 bases, with 8 bases left in between. CDR3 length: 12 residues. The germline V gene encodes CDR1 SGHRS and CDR2 YFSETQ. Variable domain in full (rest from reference TRBV5-1 and TRBJ2-5): KAGVTQTPRYLIKTRGQQVTLSCSPISGHRSVSWYQQTPGQGLQFLFEYFSETQRNKGNFPGRFSGRQFSNSRSEMNVSTLELGDSALYLCASSPGKETQYFGPGTRLLVL.

The chain joins TRBV18 to TRBJ2-2; 9 bases are shared with TRBD2. This CDR3 spans 18 amino acids. The germline CDR1 and CDR2 sequences are KGHSH and LQKENI. Germline trimming cut 0 bases from V and 3 bases from J; bases unmatched to any gene: 8. CDR3 sequence: CASSPPVLAGIYTGELFF. The CDR3 nucleotides read TGTGCCAGCTCACCACCGGTTCTAGCGGGAATTTACACCGGGGAGCTGTTTTTT.

This chain links TRBV6-5 with TRBJ1-4; D not resolved. Germline CDR1 and CDR2: MNHEY and SVGAGI. The CDR3 is made up of 13 amino acids. Between the trimmed V and J ends, which lost 2 bases and 10 bases, there was a span of 11 bases. This CDR3 reads CASSYVVVGKLFF. The CDR3, as DNA: TGTGCCAGCAGTTACGTAGTGGTCGGAAAACTGTTTTTT.

This chain joins TRBV5-4 and TRBJ2-5; 16 bases match TRBD2. Trimming at V came to 3 bases and at J to 9 bases, leaving 2 bases not matched to a gene. The CDR3 sequence is 14 residues long. Germline CDR1 reads SGHNT; CDR2 reads YYREEE (reference sequence). The CDR3 protein is CASSSGTSGGAQYF. Here the CDR3 DNA reads TGTGCCAGCAGCTCCGGGACTAGCGGGGGGGCCCAGTACTTC.

The chain has TRBV6-5 and TRBJ2-5; D unresolved. CDR1 MNHEY and CDR2 SVGAGI come from the germline V gene. V was pared by 6 bases and J by 5 bases, with 10 bases between. The CDR3 consists of 12 residues. The CDR3 DNA follows: TGTGCCAGCAGCTCCGTTGGCGAGACCCAGTACTTC. Its translation is CASSSVGETQYF.

This clone is a singleton in its sample. This chain joins TRBV29-1 and TRBJ1-1, with D possibly TRBD1 on 6 matching bases. V lost 6 bases, J lost 5 bases, and 19 bases lay in between. Germline values: CDR1 SQVTM, CDR2 ANQGSEA. The CDR3 is 14 residues long. The CDR3 DNA sequence: TGCAGCGTCGTTCTACAGGGTAGGAGGACTGAAGCTTTCTTT. Its translation: CSVVLQGRRTEAFF.

The V call is TRBV29-1, the J call TRBJ2-5; D could derive from TRBD1 or TRBD2 (5 bases each). This CDR3 is built from 15 residues. Trimming stripped 3 bases from V and 5 bases from J, with 19 bases between. The germline V gene has CDR1 SQVTM and CDR2 ANQGSEA. This CDR3 is CSVDSSAGSWETQYF. CDR3 DNA: TGCAGCGTTGATAGTTCCGCAGGGAGTTGGGAGACCCAGTACTTC.

V is TRBV19 and J is TRBJ1-5; 9 bases fit TRBD1. The J segment lost 6 bases and the V segment lost 10 bases, leaving 7 bases of the junction unmatched. This CDR3 region has 13 residues. Germline values: CDR1 LNHDA, CDR2 SQIVND (reference sequence). CDR3 sequence (DNA): TGTGCCAATTACGGACAGGGGCGTCAGCCCCAGCATTTT. Encoded protein: CANYGQGRQPQHF.

The V gene is TRBV7-9, the J gene TRBJ1-5; D perhaps matches TRBD1 (6 bases). V was pared by 5 bases and J by 3 bases, with 11 bases between. Germline-derived CDR1 and CDR2 are SEHNR and FQNEAQ (reference sequence). The CDR3 is 14 amino acids. The CDR3, as DNA: TGTGCCAGCAGCGTAGGACAGTACAATCAGCCCCAGCATTTT. Translation: CASSVGQYNQPQHF.

The chain links TRBV27 to TRBJ1-2; D might be TRBD1 (6 bases). V lost 0 bases, J lost 3 bases, and 17 bases lay in between. In germline, CDR1 is MNHEY, CDR2 SMNVEV (reference sequence). The CDR3 has 17 amino acids. The CDR3 nucleotides are TGTGCCAGCAGTTTATCCGCGCAGATAGACAGGCACTATGGCTACACCTTC. Encoded protein: CASSLSAQIDRHYGYTF.

The rearrangement joins TRBV30 to TRBJ1-5; D uncertain. CDR1 GTSNPN and CDR2 SVGIG come from the germline V gene (reference sequence). This CDR3 has 11 residues. The DNA for the CDR3 is TGTGCAGCAGGTTTTGCTCAGCCCCAGCATTTT. It codes for CAAGFAQPQHF.

About this clone: The sample has other DNA sequences that encode this CDR3 too. The chain employs TRBV6-1 and TRBJ2-5, with TRBD1 matching 7 bases. The trim removed 6 bases at V and 1 base at J, leaving 2 bases unmatched. The V gene's germline CDR1 is MNHNS and CDR2 SASEGT. CDR3 length: 13 residues. The CDR3 is CASRGDSQETQYF. DNA for the CDR3: TGTGCCAGCAGAGGGGACAGCCAAGAGACCCAGTACTTC.

The chain couples TRBV5-1 to TRBJ2-5, with 12 bases that match TRBD2. The germline V gene has CDR1 SGHRS and CDR2 YFSETQ. Trimming cost V 3 bases and J 5 bases; bases outside gene matches: 8. The CDR3 extends over 16 amino acids. The CDR3 loop reads CASSSPTSGRSETQYF. DNA of the CDR3: TGCGCCAGCAGCTCCCCGACTAGCGGGAGATCCGAGACCCAGTACTTC.

This chain joins TRBV7-2 and TRBJ2-7; D possibly matches TRBD1 or TRBD2 (5 bases each). This CDR3 has 16 amino acids. Germline loops: CDR1 SGHTA, CDR2 FQGNSA. V was trimmed by 5 bases and J by 7 bases, leaving 24 bases between them. The CDR3 DNA sequence: TGTGCCAGCAGCGGAACCCGAGGGACGACCCGAAGGGAGCAGTACTTC. It yields the protein CASSGTRGTTRREQYF.

The gene calls are TRBV9 and TRBJ2-1; the match to TRBD1 covers 7 bases. CDR3 length: 14 amino acids. The germline V gene has CDR1 SGDLS and CDR2 YYNGEE. The trim removed 4 bases at V and 5 bases at J, leaving 6 bases unmatched. CDR3: CASSTRQGNNEQFF. The CDR3 nucleotides are TGTGCCAGCAGCACCAGACAGGGTAACAATGAGCAGTTCTTC.

Remarks on this clone: Other DNA sequences of this sample code for an identical CDR3. The V call is TRBV18, the J call TRBJ1-5, with TRBD1 matching over 7 bases. Germline V gene sequence: CDR1 KGHSH, CDR2 LQKENI. CDR3 size: 15 residues. Unmatched junction bases numbered 4, after V lost 5 bases and J lost 0 bases. The CDR3 sequence is CASSRDRNSNQPQHF. Here the CDR3 DNA reads TGTGCCAGCTCAAGGGACAGAAATAGCAATCAGCCCCAGCATTTT.

The J gene is TRBJ2-7, the V gene TRBV11-3, with D uncertain. Per germline, CDR1 SGHNT and CDR2 YENEEA. V lost 2 bases and J lost 3, with 14 bases in between. The CDR3 is 15 residues long. The CDR3 loop reads CASSLSADFHYEQYF. The CDR3 DNA reads TGTGCCAGCAGCTTATCCGCTGACTTTCACTACGAGCAGTACTTC.

The chain couples TRBV27 to TRBJ1-4; the match to TRBD1 covers 7 bases. The germline CDR1 and CDR2 sequences are MNHEY and SMNVEV (reference sequence). This CDR3 is 17 amino acids long. The J segment lost 8 bases and the V segment lost 4 bases, leaving 16 bases of the junction unmatched. CDR3 protein: CASSSPVQTGSREKLFF. In DNA form, the CDR3 reads TGTGCCAGCAGTTCCCCGGTCCAGACAGGGTCGAGAGAAAAACTGTTTTTT.

This chain uses TRBV6-1 with TRBJ2-7; D remains ambiguous. The germline V gene encodes CDR1 MNHNS and CDR2 SASEGT. Trimming pared 9 bases from V and 1 base from J, leaving 16 bases between. The CDR3 consists of 14 residues. The CDR3 DNA reads as TGTGCCAGTCTAGAACCCCAGCCGTCCTACGAGCAGTACTTC. It yields the protein CASLEPQPSYEQYF.